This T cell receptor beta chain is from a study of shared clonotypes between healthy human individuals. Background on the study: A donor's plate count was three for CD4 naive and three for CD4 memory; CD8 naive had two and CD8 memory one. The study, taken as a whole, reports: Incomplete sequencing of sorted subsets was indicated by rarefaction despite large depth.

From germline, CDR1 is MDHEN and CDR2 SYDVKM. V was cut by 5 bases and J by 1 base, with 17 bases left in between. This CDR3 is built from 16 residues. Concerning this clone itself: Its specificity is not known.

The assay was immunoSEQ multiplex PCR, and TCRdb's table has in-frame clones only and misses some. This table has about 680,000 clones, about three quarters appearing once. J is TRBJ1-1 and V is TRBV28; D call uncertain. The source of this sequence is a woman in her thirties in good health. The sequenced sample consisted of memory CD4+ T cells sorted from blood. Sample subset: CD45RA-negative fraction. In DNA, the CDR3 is TGTGCCAGCAGTCAACGAAGGACGAGTAAGAACACTGAAGCTTTCTTT. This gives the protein CASSQRRTSKNTEAFF.